The T cell receptor beta chain under discussion was sequenced for a study of cytomegalovirus exposure and HLA in healthy donors. Points from the study as a whole: Most TCRs appeared rarely, but some public TCRs recurred in many donors. The TCR clusters that emerged in the first cohort tended, a later analysis found, to co-occur in the 120 validation repertoires. According to reports, the classifier identified cytomegalovirus status with high specificity and sensitivity. The study recorded 160 or so TCR beta chains that were cytomegalovirus-associated.

This CDR3 has 13 amino acids. The germline V gene has CDR1 SNHLY and CDR2 FYNNEI. Unmatched junction bases numbered 6, after V lost 6 bases and J lost 8 bases. Profiled with immunoSEQ multiplex PCR; TCRdb holds only in-frame clones, not every one. The sample contains about 120,000 clones, roughly nine tenths of which appear only once. As concerns this clone: Its antigen remains unknown.

This receptor was identified in a woman aged 18-29 years in good health and CMV-seronegative. The chain is built from TRBV2 and TRBJ2-1; 8 bases are shared with TRBD2. The sequenced material came from PBMCs. The CDR3, as DNA: TGTGCCAGCAGCGGACTAGCCGTCGATGAGCAGTTCTTC. Its protein product is CASSGLAVDEQFF.